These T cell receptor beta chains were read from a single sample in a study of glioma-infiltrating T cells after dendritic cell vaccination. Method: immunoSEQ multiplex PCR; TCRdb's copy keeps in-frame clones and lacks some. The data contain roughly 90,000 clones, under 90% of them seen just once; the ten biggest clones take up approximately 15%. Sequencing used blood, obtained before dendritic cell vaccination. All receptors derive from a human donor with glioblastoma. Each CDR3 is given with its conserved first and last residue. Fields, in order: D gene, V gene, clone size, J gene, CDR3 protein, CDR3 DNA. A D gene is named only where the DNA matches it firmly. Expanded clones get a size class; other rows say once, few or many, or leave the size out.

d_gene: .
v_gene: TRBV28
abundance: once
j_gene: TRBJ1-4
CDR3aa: CASSSPGRGARATNEKLFF
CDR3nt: TGTGCCAGCAGTTCCCCGGGGCGGGGGGCTAGGGCGACTAATGAAAAACTGTTTTTT

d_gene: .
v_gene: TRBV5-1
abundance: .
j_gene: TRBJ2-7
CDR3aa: CASSPEGRVGVEQYF
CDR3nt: TGCGCCAGCAGCCCGGAGGGCAGGGTAGGAGTAGAGCAGTACTTC

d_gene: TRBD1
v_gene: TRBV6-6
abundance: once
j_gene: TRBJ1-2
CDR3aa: CASSGDRERGSGGYTF
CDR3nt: TGTGCCAGCAGTGGGGACAGGGAGAGGGGCTCGGGTGGCTACACCTTC

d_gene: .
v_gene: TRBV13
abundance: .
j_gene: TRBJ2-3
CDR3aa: CASSTSPSRTSTDTQYF
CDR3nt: TGTGCCAGCAGCACCTCACCAAGTAGAACCTCCACAGATACGCAGTATTTT

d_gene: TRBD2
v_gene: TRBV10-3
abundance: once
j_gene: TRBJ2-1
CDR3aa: CAISKAGVNNEQFF
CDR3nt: TGTGCCATCAGTAAAGCGGGGGTCAACAATGAGCAGTTCTTC

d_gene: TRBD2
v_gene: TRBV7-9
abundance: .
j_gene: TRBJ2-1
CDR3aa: CASSPGLAGGHEQFF
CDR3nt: TGTGCCAGCAGCCCTGGACTAGCGGGGGGCCATGAGCAGTTCTTC

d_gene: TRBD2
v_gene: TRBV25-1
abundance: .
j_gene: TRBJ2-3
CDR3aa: CASSELTSGSPTDTQYF
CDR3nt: TGTGCCAGCAGTGAATTGACTAGCGGGAGCCCCACAGATACGCAGTATTTT

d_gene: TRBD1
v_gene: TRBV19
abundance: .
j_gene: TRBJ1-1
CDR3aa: CASSALSRQGVYTEAFF
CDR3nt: TGTGCCAGTAGTGCCCTTTCCCGACAGGGGGTGTACACTGAAGCTTTCTTT

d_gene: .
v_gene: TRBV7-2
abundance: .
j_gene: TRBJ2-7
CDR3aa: CASSLAVAGPYEQYF
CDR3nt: TGTGCCAGCAGCTTAGCGGTGGCAGGGCCCTACGAGCAGTACTTC

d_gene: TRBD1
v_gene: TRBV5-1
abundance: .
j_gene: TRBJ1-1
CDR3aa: CASSLAPRGQSTEAFF
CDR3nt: TGCGCCAGCAGCTTGGCCCCCAGGGGGCAGAGCACTGAAGCTTTCTTT

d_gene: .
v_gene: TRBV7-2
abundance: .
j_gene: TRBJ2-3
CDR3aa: CASSLRRLEAQYF
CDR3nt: TGTGCCAGCAGCTTAAGGAGACTAGAGGCGCAGTATTTT

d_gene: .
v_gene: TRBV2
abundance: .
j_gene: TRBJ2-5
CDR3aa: CASSENIGLWEKTQYF
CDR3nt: TGTGCCAGCAGTGAGAACATAGGTTTGTGGGAGAAGACCCAGTACTTC

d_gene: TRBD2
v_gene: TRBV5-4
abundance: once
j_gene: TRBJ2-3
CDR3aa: CASSLRSGGSGDTQYF
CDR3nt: TGTGCCAGCAGCTTGCGTAGCGGGGGTTCGGGAGATACGCAGTATTTT

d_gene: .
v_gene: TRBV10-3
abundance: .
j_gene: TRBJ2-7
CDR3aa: CAIQKLGYEQYF
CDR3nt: TGTGCCATCCAAAAGTTGGGCTACGAGCAGTACTTC

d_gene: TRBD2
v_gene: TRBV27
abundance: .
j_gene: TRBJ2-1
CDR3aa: CASRSLGTSARSYNEQFF
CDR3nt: TGTGCCAGCAGGTCACTAGGGACTAGCGCACGCTCCTACAATGAGCAGTTCTTC

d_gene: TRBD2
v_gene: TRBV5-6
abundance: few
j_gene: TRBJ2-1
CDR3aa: CASSLNRGRVLFF
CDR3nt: TGTGCCAGCAGCTTGAATCGCGGGAGGGTGCTGTTCTTC

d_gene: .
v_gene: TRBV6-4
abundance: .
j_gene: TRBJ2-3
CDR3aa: CASSERGSTDTQYF
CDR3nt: TGTGCCAGCAGTGAACGGGGGAGCACAGATACGCAGTATTTT

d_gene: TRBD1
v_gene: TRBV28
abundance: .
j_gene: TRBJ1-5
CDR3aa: CASSVTGSDRQPQHF
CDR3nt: TGTGCCAGCAGTGTGACAGGGTCTGATCGTCAGCCCCAGCATTTT

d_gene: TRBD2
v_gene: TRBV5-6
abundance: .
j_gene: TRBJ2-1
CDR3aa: CASSLVGGLARYNEQFF
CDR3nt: TGTGCCAGCAGCTTGGTGGGTGGACTAGCGAGATACAATGAGCAGTTCTTC

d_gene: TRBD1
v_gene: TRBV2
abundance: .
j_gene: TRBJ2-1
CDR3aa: CASSTGASTGSYEQFF
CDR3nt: TGTGCCAGCAGCACAGGGGCGTCAACGGGGTCCTATGAGCAGTTCTTC

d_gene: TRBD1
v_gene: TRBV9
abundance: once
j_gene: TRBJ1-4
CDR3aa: CASSGTGNEKLFF
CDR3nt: TGTGCCAGCAGCGGGACAGGGAATGAAAAACTGTTTTTT

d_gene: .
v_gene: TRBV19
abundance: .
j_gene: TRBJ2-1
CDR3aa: CASSIYRGAYNEQFF
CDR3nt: TGTGCCAGTAGTATATATAGGGGCGCCTACAATGAGCAGTTCTTC